This T cell receptor (beta chain) was identified during a study of cytomegalovirus exposure and HLA in healthy donors. Whole-study findings and limits: Analyzed later, most CMV-associated TCR beta chains appeared HLA-restricted.

In nominal health when sampled, donors likely had unrecorded immune exposures nonetheless. Vbeta (60) and Jbeta (13) primers were used in the PCR. Only in-frame clones appear in the TCRdb table, and some are missing; sequencing was by immunoSEQ multiplex PCR. The data show about 140,000 clones, and the top ten clones hold under 3.5%. A word on this clone: The antigen is undetermined.

This clonotype was sampled from a middle-aged man in good health and CMV-seronegative. The sample taken for sequencing was PBMCs.

CDR3 loop: CSVETVSYEQYF. Written as DNA, the CDR3 is TGCAGCGTAGAGACAGTCTCCTACGAGCAGTACTTC. V usage is TRBV29-1 and J usage is TRBJ2-7; weak D call: TRBD1 (5 bases). Germline-derived CDR1 and CDR2 are SQVTM and ANQGSEA. V shed 6 bases and J shed 0 bases, with 9 bases lying between them. CDR3 length: 12 residues.